The 18 T cell receptor beta chains presented below share a single source sample, sequenced in a study of blood T cells in healthy people across ages. Using a J-beta primer mix together with a sample-barcoded 5' primer, a second PCR was run for about 6 to 12 cycles. TCRdb itself ran the 5' RACE reads through MiXCR, one entry per CDR3 protein. Of some 640,000 distinct CDR3 sequences detected, about 30% appear once; the ten largest clones hold 15% to 18%. The specimen sequenced was blood. The receptor set was obtained from a woman older than 75 in good health.

This clonotype was found many times. The chain combines TRBV20-1 with TRBJ2-3; 14 bases map to TRBD2. V shed 1 base, J shed 4 bases, and the junction held 4 bases outside the gene matches. CDR3 size: 16 residues. CDR1 is DFQATT, CDR2 SNEGSKA, per germline (reference sequence). CDR3 region: CSARGLAGGVADTQYF. For the CDR3, the DNA is TGCAGTGCTAGAGGACTAGCGGGGGGGGTAGCAGATACGCAGTATTTT.

Concerning this clonotype itself: A much larger clone lies one base from this, so it may be a read error. The chain couples TRBV7-2 to TRBJ2-5; 7 bases align to TRBD1. V was clipped by 5 bases and J by 11 bases; unmatched bases: 17. The CDR3 loop spans 15 amino acids. CDR1 and CDR2 from the germline V gene are SGHTA and FQGNSA. The CDR3 spells CASSRDRASLNEQYF. The CDR3 DNA reads TGTGCCAGCAGCCGAGACAGGGCCAGCCTCAATGAGCAGTACTTC.

This clonotype was detected many times. The rearrangement uses TRBV5-1 and TRBJ2-5; 7 nucleotides line up with TRBD1. The J segment lost 2 bases and the V segment lost 0 bases, leaving 10 bases of the junction unmatched. The CDR3 spans 17 residues. Germline CDR1 is SGHRS and CDR2 is YFSETQ. This CDR3 is CASSLERWARGQETQYF. The CDR3 DNA reads TGCGCCAGCAGCTTGGAAAGATGGGCCAGGGGGCAAGAGACCCAGTACTTC.

This clonotype was observed many times. The chain has TRBV7-6 and TRBJ2-1, with 15 bases aligning to TRBD2. V lost 5 bases, J lost 4 bases, and 6 bases stayed unmatched. Looked up from germline, CDR1 is SGHVS and CDR2 is FNYEAQ. The CDR3 contains 17 residues. CDR3 region: CASSPRTSGGGYNEQFF. In nucleotides, the CDR3 is TGTGCCAGCAGCCCTAGGACTAGCGGGGGGGGATACAATGAGCAGTTCTTC.

The rearrangement joins TRBV29-1 to TRBJ2-5, with D possibly matching TRBD2 (6 bases). Trimming cost V 6 bases and J 11 bases, with 16 bases left between them. CDR1 SQVTM and CDR2 ANQGSEA come from the germline V gene. The CDR3 runs 11 residues. The CDR3 protein is CSVRLGDEQYF. The CDR3 nucleotides read TGCAGCGTCCGACTAGGCGATGAGCAGTACTTC.

The genes are TRBV20-1 and TRBJ2-3; 12 nucleotides align to TRBD2. The CDR3 runs to 15 residues. J gave up 3 bases and V 5 bases, and 6 bases lay outside the gene matches. Per the germline V gene, CDR1 is DFQATT and CDR2 is SNEGSKA (reference sequence). This CDR3 reads CSARSGLAGTDTQYF. The CDR3 DNA follows: TGCAGTGCTCGCAGCGGACTAGCGGGGACAGATACGCAGTATTTT.

The chain combines TRBV12-3 or TRBV12-4 with TRBJ1-4; tentative D call: TRBD1 (6 bases). This CDR3 has 13 residues. The germline V and J ends were trimmed by 1 base and 7 bases, with 7 bases remaining between them. DNA for the CDR3: TGTGCCAGCAGTTTAGGACAGGCTGAAAAACTGTTTTTT. Protein: CASSLGQAEKLFF.

The J gene is TRBJ1-1, the V gene TRBV5-6, with 7 bases fitting TRBD1. CDR3 length equals 16 residues. Per the germline V gene, CDR1 is SGHDT and CDR2 is YYEEEE. J gave up 0 bases and V 3 bases, and 8 bases lay outside the gene matches. CDR3 sequence reads: CASSWGKGGMNTEAFF. The DNA of the CDR3 is TGTGCCAGCAGCTGGGGGAAAGGGGGCATGAACACTGAAGCTTTCTTT.

V is TRBV18 and J is TRBJ2-2; D uncertain. CDR3 length: 16 amino acids. Trimming shortened V by 1 base and J by 6 bases, and 15 bases separated the two germline ends. CDR1 is KGHSH, CDR2 LQKENI, per germline. CDR3 coding DNA: TGTGCCAGCTCACCACGGGAAGCGCCCACGGCCGGGGAGCTGTTTTTT. Protein: CASSPREAPTAGELFF.

Only a few counts were recorded for this clonotype. The CDR3 DNA is TGCAGCCTGGGGGCCGGGACAGAGTACAATGAGCAGTACTTC. This codes for CSLGAGTEYNEQYF. V is TRBV29-1 and J is TRBJ2-5, with 7 bases identical to TRBD1. After removal of 8 bases from V and 11 bases from J, the junction contained 20 bases not matched to a gene. CDR1 is SQVTM and CDR2 is ANQGSEA in the germline V gene. The CDR3 contains 14 residues.

With respect to this clonotype: One end of the junction does not line up with germline, which may come from a read error. This chain connects TRBV27 to TRBJ1-1; perhaps TRBD1 as D (6 bases). CDR1 and CDR2 from the germline V gene are MNHEY and SMNVEV (reference sequence). The CDR3 loop spans 16 amino acids. CDR3 nucleotides: TGTGCCGGCAGTAACCTTTTCCGGACAGCGAACACTGAAGCTTTCTTT. Its translation: CAGSNLFRTANTEAFF.

The V call is TRBV5-1, the J call TRBJ2-5; 8 nucleotides agree with TRBD2. The J call may be wrong; the DNA end is better matched by TRBJ2-7. This CDR3 spans 16 amino acids. CDR1 SGHRS and CDR2 YFSETQ come from the germline V gene. The CDR3 DNA is TGCGCCAGCAGCTCGGCCGGGACGGGGGGGACCTACGAGCAGTACTTC. This codes for CASSSAGTGGTYEQYF.

The chain combines TRBV29-1 with TRBJ1-1; tentative D call: TRBD1 (5 bases). CDR3 length: 15 residues. Trimming left V 5 bases short and J 1 base short, with 17 bases between. Germline lookup yields CDR1 SQVTM and CDR2 ANQGSEA. The CDR3 sequence is CSVFRGAGTNTEAFF. The CDR3 DNA reads TGCAGCGTTTTCCGAGGGGCAGGGACGAACACTGAAGCTTTCTTT. Using reference TRBV29-1 and TRBJ1-1 for the parts outside the CDR3, the full variable domain is SAVISQKPSRDICQRGTSLTIQCQVDSQVTMMFWYRQQPGQSLTLIATANQGSEATYESGFVIDKFPISRPNLTFSTLTVSNMSPEDSSIYLCSVFRGAGTNTEAFFGQGTRLTVV.

The rearrangement joins TRBV4-1 to TRBJ2-5; 11 bases line up with TRBD2. The DNA matches TRBJ2-7 better at its end, which makes the J call doubtful. Germline CDR1 MGHRA, CDR2 YSYEKL. This CDR3 is built from 19 residues. CDR3 sequence: CASSQGGGLAGGDRPEQYF. In DNA form, the CDR3 reads TGCGCCAGCAGCCAAGGAGGGGGGCTAGCGGGAGGCGATAGACCCGAGCAGTACTTC.

The count of this clonotype is one. Just one base apart from a much larger clone, this may be a read error. CDR3 sequence reads: CVSSEWPRADYEQYF. The CDR3 DNA follows: TGTGTCAGCAGTGAATGGCCCCGGGCAGACTACGAGCAGTACTTC. The rearrangement uses TRBV6-1 and TRBJ2-4; D not resolved. Gene TRBJ2-7 matches the end of the DNA better, so the J call may be wrong. This CDR3 has 15 amino acids. Germline V CDR1 and CDR2: MNHNS, SASEGT.

On this clonotype itself: This may come from a read error, since a much larger clone is one base off. The chain uses TRBV20-1 and TRBJ2-7, with a tentative D call TRBD1 (5 bases). The germline CDR1 and CDR2 sequences are DFQATT and SNEGSKA (reference sequence). V dropped 5 bases and J dropped 3 bases, with 11 bases sitting between them. This CDR3 contains 12 residues. CDR3 residues: CSAARERYEQYF. In nucleotides, the CDR3 is TGCAGTGCTGCCAGGGAACGCTACGAGCAGTACTTC.

The chain recombines TRBV24-1 with TRBJ2-7, with 10 bases aligning to TRBD2. The germline gives CDR1 KGHDR, CDR2 SFDVKD. V lost 2 bases and J lost 7; bases outside the gene matches: 10. This CDR3 contains 16 residues. This CDR3 reads CATSDSGSGGWSEQYF. As DNA, the CDR3 is TGTGCCACCAGTGATTCGGGTAGCGGGGGGTGGAGTGAGCAGTACTTC.

This clonotype came up many times. DNA of the CDR3: TGTGCCAGCAGCTTAGAAGTAAGCACTGAAGCTTTCTTT. Amino acid sequence: CASSLEVSTEAFF. The V call is TRBV7-2, the J call TRBJ1-1; D not resolved. Germline V gives CDR1 SGHTA, CDR2 FQGNSA. The CDR3 loop spans 13 amino acids. V was clipped by 1 base and J by 4 bases, with 7 bases between them.